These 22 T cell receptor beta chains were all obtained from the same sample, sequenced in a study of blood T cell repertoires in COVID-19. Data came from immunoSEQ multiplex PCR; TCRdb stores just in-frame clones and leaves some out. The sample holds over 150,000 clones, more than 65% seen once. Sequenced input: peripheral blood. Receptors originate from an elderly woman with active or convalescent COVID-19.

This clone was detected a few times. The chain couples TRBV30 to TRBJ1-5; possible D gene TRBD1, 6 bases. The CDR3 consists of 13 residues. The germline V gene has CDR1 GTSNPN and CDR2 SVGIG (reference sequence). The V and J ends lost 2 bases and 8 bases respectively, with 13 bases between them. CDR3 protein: CAWSRGGTEPQHF. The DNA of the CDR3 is TGTGCCTGGAGTAGGGGGGGCACAGAGCCCCAGCATTTT.

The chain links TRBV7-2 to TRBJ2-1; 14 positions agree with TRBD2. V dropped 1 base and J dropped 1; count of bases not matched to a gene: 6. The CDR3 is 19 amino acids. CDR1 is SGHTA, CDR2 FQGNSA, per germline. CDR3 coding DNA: TGTGCCAGCAGCTTAGATGGGACTAGCGGGAGTGGATCCTACAATGAGCAGTTCTTC. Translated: CASSLDGTSGSGSYNEQFF.

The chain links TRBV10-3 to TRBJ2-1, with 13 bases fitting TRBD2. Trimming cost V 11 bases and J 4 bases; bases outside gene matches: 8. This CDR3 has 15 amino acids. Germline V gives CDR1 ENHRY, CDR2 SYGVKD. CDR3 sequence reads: CAVQRTSGGYNEQFF. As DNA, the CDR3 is TGTGCCGTCCAGAGGACTAGCGGGGGTTACAATGAGCAGTTCTTC.

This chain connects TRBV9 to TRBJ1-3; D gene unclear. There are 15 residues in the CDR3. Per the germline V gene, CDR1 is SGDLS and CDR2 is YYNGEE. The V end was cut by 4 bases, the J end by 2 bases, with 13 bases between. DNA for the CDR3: TGTGCCAGCAGCTACCGGGAGAAAGCTGGAAACACCATATATTTT. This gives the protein CASSYREKAGNTIYF. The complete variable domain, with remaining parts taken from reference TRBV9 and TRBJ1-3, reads DSGVTQTPKHLITATGQRVTLRCSPRSGDLSVYWYQQSLDQGLQFLIQYYNGEERAKGNILERFSAQQFPDLHSELNLSSLELGDSALYFCASSYREKAGNTIYFGEGSWLTVV.

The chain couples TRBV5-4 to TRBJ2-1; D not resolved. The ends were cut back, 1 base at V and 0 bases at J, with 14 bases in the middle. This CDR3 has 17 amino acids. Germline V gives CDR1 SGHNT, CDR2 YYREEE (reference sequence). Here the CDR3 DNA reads TGTGCCAGCAGCTTGAACGTAGTTAACCCCTCCTACAATGAGCAGTTCTTC. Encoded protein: CASSLNVVNPSYNEQFF.

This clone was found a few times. The CDR3 loop reads CASSLDNNQPQHF. The CDR3 nucleotides read TGCGCCAGCAGCTTGGACAACAATCAGCCCCAGCATTTT. This chain connects TRBV5-1 to TRBJ1-5; D remains ambiguous. The ends were cut back, 0 bases at V and 3 bases at J, with 4 bases in the middle. The CDR3 consists of 13 residues. Germline CDR1 reads SGHRS; CDR2 reads YFSETQ. The entire variable domain, with the rest obtained from reference TRBV5-1 and TRBJ1-5, is as follows: KAGVTQTPRYLIKTRGQQVTLSCSPISGHRSVSWYQQTPGQGLQFLFEYFSETQRNKGNFPGRFSGRQFSNSRSEMNVSTLELGDSALYLCASSLDNNQPQHFGDGTRLSIL.

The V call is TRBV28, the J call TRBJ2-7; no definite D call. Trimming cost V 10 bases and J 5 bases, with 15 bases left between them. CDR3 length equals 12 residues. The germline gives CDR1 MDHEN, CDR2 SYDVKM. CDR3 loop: CAITAPANEQYF. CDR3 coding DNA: TGTGCCATTACTGCCCCTGCGAACGAGCAGTACTTC.

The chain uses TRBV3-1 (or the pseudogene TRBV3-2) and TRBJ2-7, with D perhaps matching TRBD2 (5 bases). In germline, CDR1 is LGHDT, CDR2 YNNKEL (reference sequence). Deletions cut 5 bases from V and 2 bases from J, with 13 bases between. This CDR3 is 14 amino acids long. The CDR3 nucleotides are TGTGCCAGCAGCTCCAGCGGCTTGACCTACGAGCAGTACTTC. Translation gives CASSSSGLTYEQYF.

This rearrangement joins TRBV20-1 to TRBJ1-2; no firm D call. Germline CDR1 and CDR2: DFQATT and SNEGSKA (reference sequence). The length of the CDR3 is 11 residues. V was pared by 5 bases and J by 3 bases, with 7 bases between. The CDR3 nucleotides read TGCAGTGCTGGGCCTTACTATGGCTACACCTTC. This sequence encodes CSAGPYYGYTF.

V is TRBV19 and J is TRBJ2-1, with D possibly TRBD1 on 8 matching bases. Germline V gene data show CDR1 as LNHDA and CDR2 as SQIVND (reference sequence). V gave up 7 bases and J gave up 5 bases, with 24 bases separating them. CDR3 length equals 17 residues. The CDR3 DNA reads TGTGCCAGTACCACCAGGACAGGGCGGGGGTTACACAATGAGCAGTTCTTC. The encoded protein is CASTTRTGRGLHNEQFF. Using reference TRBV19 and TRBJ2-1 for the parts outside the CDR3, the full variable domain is DGGITQSPKYLFRKEGQNVTLSCEQNLNHDAMYWYRQDPGQGLRLIYYSQIVNDFQKGDIAEGYSVSREKKESFPLTVTSAQKNPTAFYLCASTTRTGRGLHNEQFFGPGTRLTVL.

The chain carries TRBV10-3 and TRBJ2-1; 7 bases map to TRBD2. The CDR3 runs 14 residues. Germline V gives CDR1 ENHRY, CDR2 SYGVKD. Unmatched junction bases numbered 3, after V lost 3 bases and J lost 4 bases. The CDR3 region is CAISETSDYNEQFF. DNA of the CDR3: TGTGCCATCAGTGAAACTAGCGATTACAATGAGCAGTTCTTC.

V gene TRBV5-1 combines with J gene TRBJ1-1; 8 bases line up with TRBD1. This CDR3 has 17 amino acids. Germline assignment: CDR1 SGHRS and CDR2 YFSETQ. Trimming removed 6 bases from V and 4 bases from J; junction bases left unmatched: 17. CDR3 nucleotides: TGCGCCAGCACACCCCAACCCGAAACAGGGGGTGGCACTGAAGCTTTCTTT. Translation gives CASTPQPETGGGTEAFF.

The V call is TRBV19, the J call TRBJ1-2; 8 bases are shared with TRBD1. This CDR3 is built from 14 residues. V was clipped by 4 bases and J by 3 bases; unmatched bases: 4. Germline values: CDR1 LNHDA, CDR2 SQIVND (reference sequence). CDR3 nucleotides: TGTGCCAGTAGTAGGACAGGGCGCGACTATGGCTACACCTTC. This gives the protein CASSRTGRDYGYTF.

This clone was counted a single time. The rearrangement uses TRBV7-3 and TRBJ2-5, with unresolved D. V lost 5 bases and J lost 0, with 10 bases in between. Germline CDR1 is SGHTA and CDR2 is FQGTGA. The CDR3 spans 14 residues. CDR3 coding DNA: TGTGCCAGCAGCCCGAGCGTTAACCAAGAGACCCAGTACTTC. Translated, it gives CASSPSVNQETQYF.

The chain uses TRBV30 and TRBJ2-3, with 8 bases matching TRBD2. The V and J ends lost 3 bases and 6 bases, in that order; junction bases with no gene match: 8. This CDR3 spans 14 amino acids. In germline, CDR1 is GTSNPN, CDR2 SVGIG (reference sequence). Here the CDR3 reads CAWSPGLGDDTQYF. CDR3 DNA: TGTGCCTGGAGCCCGGGACTAGGGGACGATACGCAGTATTTT.

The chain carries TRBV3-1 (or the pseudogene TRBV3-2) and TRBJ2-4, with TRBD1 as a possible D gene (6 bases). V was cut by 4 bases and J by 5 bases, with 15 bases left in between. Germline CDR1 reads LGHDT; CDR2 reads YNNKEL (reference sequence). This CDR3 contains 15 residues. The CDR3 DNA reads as TGTGCCAGCAGCCCACAGGGTAGGGGTGAAAACATTCAGTACTTC. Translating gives CASSPQGRGENIQYF.

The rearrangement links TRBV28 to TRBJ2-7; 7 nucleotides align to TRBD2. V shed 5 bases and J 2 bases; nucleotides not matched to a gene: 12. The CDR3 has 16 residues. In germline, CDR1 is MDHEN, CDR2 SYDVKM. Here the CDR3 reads CASSQVAGRGTYEQYF. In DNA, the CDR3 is TGTGCCAGCAGTCAGGTAGCGGGTAGGGGAACCTACGAGCAGTACTTC.

The CDR3 region is CASSETASYEQYF. The CDR3 DNA sequence: TGTGCCAGCAGTGAGACAGCCTCCTACGAGCAGTACTTC. The chain combines TRBV6-1 with TRBJ2-7, with D tentatively TRBD1 (5 bases). The germline gives CDR1 MNHNS, CDR2 SASEGT. V shed 3 bases and J shed 0 bases, with 6 bases lying between them. The CDR3 has 13 residues.

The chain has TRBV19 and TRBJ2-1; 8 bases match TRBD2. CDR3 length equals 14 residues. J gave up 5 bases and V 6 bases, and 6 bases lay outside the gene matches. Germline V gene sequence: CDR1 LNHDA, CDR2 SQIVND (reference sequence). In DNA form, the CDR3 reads TGTGCCAGTAGCCCGGGAGGGCCGGACAATGAGCAGTTCTTC. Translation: CASSPGGPDNEQFF.

The CDR3: CASRQGTYNEQFF. The CDR3 nucleotides are TGTGCCAGCAGACAGGGGACCTACAATGAGCAGTTCTTC. This chain connects TRBV27 to TRBJ2-1; 7 bases line up with TRBD1. This CDR3 has 13 amino acids. After removal of 6 bases from V and 2 bases from J, the junction contained 1 base not matched to a gene. Germline CDR1 is MNHEY and CDR2 is SMNVEV (reference sequence).

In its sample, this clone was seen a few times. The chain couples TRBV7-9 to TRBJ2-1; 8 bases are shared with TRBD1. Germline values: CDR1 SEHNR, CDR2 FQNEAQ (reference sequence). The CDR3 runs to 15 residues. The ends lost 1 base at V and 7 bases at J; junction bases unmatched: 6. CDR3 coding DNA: TGTGCCAGCAGCTTAGGGCGGACAGGGCTTAATGAGCAGTTCTTC. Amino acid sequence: CASSLGRTGLNEQFF. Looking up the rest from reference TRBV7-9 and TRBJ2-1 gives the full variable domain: DTGVSQNPRHKITKRGQNVTFRCDPISEHNRLYWYRQTLGQGPEFLTYFQNEAQLEKSRLLSDRFSAERPKGSFSTLEIQRTEQGDSAMYLCASSLGRTGLNEQFFGPGTRLTVL.

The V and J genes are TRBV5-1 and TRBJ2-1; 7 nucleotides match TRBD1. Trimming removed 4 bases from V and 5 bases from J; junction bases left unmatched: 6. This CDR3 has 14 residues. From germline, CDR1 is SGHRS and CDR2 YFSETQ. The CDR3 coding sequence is TGCGCCAGCAGCCCGGGACAGCCAAACAATGAGCAGTTCTTC. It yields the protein CASSPGQPNNEQFF.